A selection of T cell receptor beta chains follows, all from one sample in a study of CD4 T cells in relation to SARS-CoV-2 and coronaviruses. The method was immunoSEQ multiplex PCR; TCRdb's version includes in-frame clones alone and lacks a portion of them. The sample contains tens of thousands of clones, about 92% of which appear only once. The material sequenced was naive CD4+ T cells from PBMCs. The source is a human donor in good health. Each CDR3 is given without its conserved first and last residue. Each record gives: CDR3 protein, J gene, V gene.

ASSLRGGTFIRIYEQY TRBJ2-7 TRBV11-2
ASSLAPPYNEQF TRBJ2-1 TRBV5-1
ASSILGSADTQY TRBJ2-3 TRBV19
ASSLSGQGARDIQY TRBJ2-4 TRBV4-1
ASSIFSRGVSNQPQH TRBJ1-5 TRBV19
ASSFTGTAYGYT TRBJ1-2 TRBV28
ASSPPLANTGELF TRBJ2-2 TRBV5-1
ASSDRLDQPQH TRBJ1-5 TRBV28
ATSDPGTGRETQY TRBJ2-5 TRBV24-1
ATSTSMGWGTGPQY TRBJ2-5 TRBV15
ASSLGLTSGPNEQF TRBJ2-1 TRBV11-3
ASSLTGSEGKY TRBJ2-7 TRBV7-3
AWSENGYGYT TRBJ1-2 TRBV30
ASSVAGDQPQH TRBJ1-5 TRBV9
ASSLASRDSYEQY TRBJ2-7 TRBV7-8
ASSSKGANSYEQY TRBJ2-7 TRBV27
ASSPPTGPVSGNTIY TRBJ1-3 TRBV18
SVASTNTEAF TRBJ1-1 TRBV29-1
ASSASFSGRGKTQY TRBJ2-5 TRBV6-1
ASSIRTESNYGYT TRBJ1-2 TRBV6-6
ASSQSGQKD TRBJ1-1 TRBV3-1/TRBV3-2
ASSRPGRSDGYT TRBJ1-2 TRBV6-5
ASSFAAALEQY TRBJ2-7 TRBV5-1
ASSLRHRPETQY TRBJ2-5 TRBV5-6
ASKAGGYTEAF TRBJ1-1 TRBV28
ASRRGGGGRFYGYT TRBJ1-2 TRBV5-1
ASSLGTGDNSPLH TRBJ1-6 TRBV7-2
ASSIGGRYYEQY TRBJ2-7 TRBV3-1/TRBV3-2
ASSLPRNTEAF TRBJ1-1 TRBV5-4
ASSLVGQGAYSPLH TRBJ1-6 TRBV28